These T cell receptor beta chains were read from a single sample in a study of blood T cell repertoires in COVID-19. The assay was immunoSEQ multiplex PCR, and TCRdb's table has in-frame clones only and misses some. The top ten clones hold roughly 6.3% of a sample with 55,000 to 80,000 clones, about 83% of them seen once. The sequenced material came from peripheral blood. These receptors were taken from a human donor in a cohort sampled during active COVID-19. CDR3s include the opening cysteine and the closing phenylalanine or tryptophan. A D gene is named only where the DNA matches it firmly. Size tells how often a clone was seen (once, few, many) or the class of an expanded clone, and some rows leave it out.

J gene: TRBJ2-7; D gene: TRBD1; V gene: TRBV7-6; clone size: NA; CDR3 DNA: TGTGCCAGCAGCTTAGACAGGGGGCATTACGAGCAGTACTTC; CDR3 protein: CASSLDRGHYEQYF
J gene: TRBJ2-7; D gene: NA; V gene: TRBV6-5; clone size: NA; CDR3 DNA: TGTGCCAGCAGTTACTCAGTGCCGGGGGCCTACGAGCAGTACTTC; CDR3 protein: CASSYSVPGAYEQYF
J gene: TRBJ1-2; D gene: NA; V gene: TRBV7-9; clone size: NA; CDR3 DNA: TGTGCCAGCAGCTTACAACGGGACTATGGCTACACCTTC; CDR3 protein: CASSLQRDYGYTF
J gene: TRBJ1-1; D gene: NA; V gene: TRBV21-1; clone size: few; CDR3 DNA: TGTGCCAGCAGCCTGGACAGGGAGAACACTGAAGCTTTCTTT; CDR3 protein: CASSLDRENTEAFF
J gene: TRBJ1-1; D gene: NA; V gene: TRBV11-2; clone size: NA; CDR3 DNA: TGTGCCAGCAGCTCCGGGGGCACTGAAGCTTTCTTT; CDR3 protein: CASSSGGTEAFF
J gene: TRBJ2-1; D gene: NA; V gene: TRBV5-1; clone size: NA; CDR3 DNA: TGCGCCAGCAGGATAAGCGGTAGCTCCTACAATGAGCAGTTCTTC; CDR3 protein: CASRISGSSYNEQFF
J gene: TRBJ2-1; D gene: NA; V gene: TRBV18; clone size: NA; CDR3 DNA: TGTGCCAGCTCACCCCCCGCCAGGGTTTGGAATGAGCAGTTCTTC; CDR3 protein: CASSPPARVWNEQFF
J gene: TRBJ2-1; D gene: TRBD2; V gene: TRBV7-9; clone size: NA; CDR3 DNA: TGTGCCAGCAGCTTAGGCCTCCTAGCGGGAGTGTCCAATGAGCAGTTCTTC; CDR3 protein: CASSLGLLAGVSNEQFF
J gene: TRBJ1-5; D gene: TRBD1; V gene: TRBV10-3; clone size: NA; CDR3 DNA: TGTGCCACCCGTATTGGACAGGGCGGCAATCAGCCCCAGCATTTT; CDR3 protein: CATRIGQGGNQPQHF
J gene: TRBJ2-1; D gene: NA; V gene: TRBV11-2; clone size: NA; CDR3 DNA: TGTGCCAGCAGCTCCAATACAGCGGCACAGAACAATGAGCAGTTCTTC; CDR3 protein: CASSSNTAAQNNEQFF
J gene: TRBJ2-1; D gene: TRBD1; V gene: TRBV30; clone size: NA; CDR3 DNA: TGTGCCTGGAGTTCCGGGACAGGGGGGAATGAGCAGTTCTTC; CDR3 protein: CAWSSGTGGNEQFF
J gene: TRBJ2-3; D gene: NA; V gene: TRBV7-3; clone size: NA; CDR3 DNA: TGTGCCAGCAGCTTAAACCCTAGTACCGATACGCAGTATTTT; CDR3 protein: CASSLNPSTDTQYF
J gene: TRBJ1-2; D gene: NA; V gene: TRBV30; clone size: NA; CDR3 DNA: TGTGCCTGGAGTGAGTACTCGGGCTACACCTTC; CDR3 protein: CAWSEYSGYTF
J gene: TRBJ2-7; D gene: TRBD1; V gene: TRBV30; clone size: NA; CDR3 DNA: TGTGCCTGGAAGCCAGGACAGGGGACCTACGAGCAGTACTTC; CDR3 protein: CAWKPGQGTYEQYF
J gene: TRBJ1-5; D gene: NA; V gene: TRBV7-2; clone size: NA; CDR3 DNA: TGTGCCAGCAGCTTCAGAGGGAGTAATCAGCCCCAGCATTTT; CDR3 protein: CASSFRGSNQPQHF
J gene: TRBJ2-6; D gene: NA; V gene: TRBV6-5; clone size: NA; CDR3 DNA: TGTGCCAGCAGTTACGGCGGTTTCTCTGGGGCCAACGTCCTGACTTTC; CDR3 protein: CASSYGGFSGANVLTF
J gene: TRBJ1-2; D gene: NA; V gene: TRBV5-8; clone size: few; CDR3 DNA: TGTGCCAGCAGCCCCGATCATTCAGGCTATGGCTACACCTTC; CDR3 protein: CASSPDHSGYGYTF
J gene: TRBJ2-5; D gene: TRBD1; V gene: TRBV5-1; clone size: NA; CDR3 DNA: TGCGCCAGCAGCTTGAACACAGGGGGCCAAGAGACCCAGTACTTC; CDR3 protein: CASSLNTGGQETQYF
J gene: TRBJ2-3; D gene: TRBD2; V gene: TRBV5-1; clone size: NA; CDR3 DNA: TGCGCCAGCAGCTTGCTAGCGGCGACTAGCACAGATACGCAGTATTTT; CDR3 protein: CASSLLAATSTDTQYF
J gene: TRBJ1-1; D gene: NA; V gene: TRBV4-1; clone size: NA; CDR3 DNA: TGCGCCAGCAGCCAAGATAGACGGGCTGAAGCTTTCTTT; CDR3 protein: CASSQDRRAEAFF
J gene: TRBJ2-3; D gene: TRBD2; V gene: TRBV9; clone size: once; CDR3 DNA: TGTGCCAGCAGCGACGGGAGGAGCACAGATACGCAGTATTTT; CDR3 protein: CASSDGRSTDTQYF
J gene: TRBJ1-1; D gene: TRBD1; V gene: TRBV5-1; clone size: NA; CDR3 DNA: TGCGCCAGCAGCCGCGGGACAGCGTCGAACACTGAAGCTTTCTTT; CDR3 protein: CASSRGTASNTEAFF
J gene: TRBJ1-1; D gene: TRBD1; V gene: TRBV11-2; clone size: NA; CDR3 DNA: TGTGCCAGCAGCCCGGGACAGCCGATTATGAACACTGAAGCTTTCTTT; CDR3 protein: CASSPGQPIMNTEAFF
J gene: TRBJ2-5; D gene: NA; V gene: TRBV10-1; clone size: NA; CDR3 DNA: TGCGCCAGCAGTGACGGTACCCTTCGAGAGACCCAGTACTTC; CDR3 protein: CASSDGTLRETQYF
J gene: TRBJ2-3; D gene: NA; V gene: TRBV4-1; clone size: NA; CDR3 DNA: TGCGCCAGCAGCCCTCAGGGAGGAGATACGCAGTATTTT; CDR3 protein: CASSPQGGDTQYF
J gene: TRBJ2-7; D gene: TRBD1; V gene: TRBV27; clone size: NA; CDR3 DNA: TGTGCCAGCAGTTTTCAAGGACAGGGGACAGTCTACGAGCAGTACTTC; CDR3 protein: CASSFQGQGTVYEQYF
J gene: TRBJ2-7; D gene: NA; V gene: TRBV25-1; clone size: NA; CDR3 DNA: TGTGCCAGCAGTCAGACGGGGAGGTACGAGCAGTACTTC; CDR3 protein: CASSQTGRYEQYF
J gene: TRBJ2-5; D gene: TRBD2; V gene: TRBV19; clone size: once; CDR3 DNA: TGTGCCAGTAGTACTCTTTTTAGCGGGGGGGCCGAGACCCAGTACTTC; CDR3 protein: CASSTLFSGGAETQYF
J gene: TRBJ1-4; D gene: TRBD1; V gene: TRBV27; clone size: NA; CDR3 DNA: TGTGCCAGCAGTAACAGGGGTATTAATGAAAAACTGTTTTTT; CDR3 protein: CASSNRGINEKLFF
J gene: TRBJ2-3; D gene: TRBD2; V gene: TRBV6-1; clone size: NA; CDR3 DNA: TGTGCCAGCAGTGAAGTACTAGCGGGGAACACAGATACGCAGTATTTT; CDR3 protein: CASSEVLAGNTDTQYF
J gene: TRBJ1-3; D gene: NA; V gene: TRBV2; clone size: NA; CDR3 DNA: TGTGCCAGCAGTGATAATTCGTACAGAAGCTCTGGAAACACCATATATTTT; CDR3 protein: CASSDNSYRSSGNTIYF
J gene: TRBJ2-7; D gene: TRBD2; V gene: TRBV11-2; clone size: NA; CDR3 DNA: TGTGCCAGCAGCTTCGGACTAGCGGGAGCGCTACAGTACTTC; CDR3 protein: CASSFGLAGALQYF
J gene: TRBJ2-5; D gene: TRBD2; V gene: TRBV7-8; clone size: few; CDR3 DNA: TGTGCCAGCAGCTTTAAGCGGGAGAACCCCAAGACCCAGTACTTC; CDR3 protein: CASSFKRENPKTQYF
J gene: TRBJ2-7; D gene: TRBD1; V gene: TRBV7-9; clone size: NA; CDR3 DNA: TGTGCCAGTACACCCGTGCAGGGGGACGAGCAGTACTTC; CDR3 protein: CASTPVQGDEQYF
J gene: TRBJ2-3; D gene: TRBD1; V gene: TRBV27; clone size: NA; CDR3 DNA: TGTGCCAGCAGCTCCGGACAGGGTTTATGGAGTACGCAGTATTTT; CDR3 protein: CASSSGQGLWSTQYF
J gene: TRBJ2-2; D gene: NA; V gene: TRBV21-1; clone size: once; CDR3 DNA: TGTGCCAGCAGGACTAGCGGGAGGTCACGATCGGGCACCGGGGAGCTGTTTTTT; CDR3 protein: CASRTSGRSRSGTGELFF
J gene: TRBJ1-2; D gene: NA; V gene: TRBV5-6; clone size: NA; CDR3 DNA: TGTGCCAGCAGCTTTTCGCGATCCTATGGCTACACCTTC; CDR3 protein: CASSFSRSYGYTF
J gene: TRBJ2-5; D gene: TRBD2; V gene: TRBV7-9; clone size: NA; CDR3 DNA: TGTGCCAGCAGCTCGGCGACTAGCGGGGGGGAGACCCAGTACTTC; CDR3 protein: CASSSATSGGETQYF
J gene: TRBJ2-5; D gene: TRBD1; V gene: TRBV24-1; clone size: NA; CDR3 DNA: TGTGCCACAGCCGACAGGGGAGAGGGCGAGACCCAGTACTTC; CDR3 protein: CATADRGEGETQYF
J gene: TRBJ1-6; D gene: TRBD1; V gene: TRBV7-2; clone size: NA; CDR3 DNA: TGTGCCAGCAGCTCCCAAGACAGGGGGTTGAACACCCTCCACTTT; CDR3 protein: CASSSQDRGLNTLHF
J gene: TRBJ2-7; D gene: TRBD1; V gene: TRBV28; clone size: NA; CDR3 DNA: TGTGCCAGCAGTATCCCCGGACAGGGGGCGGGAGGGTACGAGCAGTACTTC; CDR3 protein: CASSIPGQGAGGYEQYF
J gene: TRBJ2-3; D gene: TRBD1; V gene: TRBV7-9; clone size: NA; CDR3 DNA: TGTGCCAGCAGTCGGACAGGTAAAGATACGCAGTATTTT; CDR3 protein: CASSRTGKDTQYF
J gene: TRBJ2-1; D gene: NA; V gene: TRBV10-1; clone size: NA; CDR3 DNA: TGCGCCAGCAGTCCCGGGACTTCCAGCTCCTACAATGAGCAGTTCTTC; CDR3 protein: CASSPGTSSSYNEQFF
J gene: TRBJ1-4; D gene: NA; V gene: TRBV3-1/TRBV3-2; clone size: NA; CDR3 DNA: TGTGCCAGCAGCCAAGCTGGCTTCGGGAGGGAAAAACTGTTTTTT; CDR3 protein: CASSQAGFGREKLFF
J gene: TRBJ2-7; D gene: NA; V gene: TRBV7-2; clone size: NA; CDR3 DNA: TGTGCCAGCAGCTGGGCCGATGGGGCACCATACGAGCAGTACTTC; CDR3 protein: CASSWADGAPYEQYF
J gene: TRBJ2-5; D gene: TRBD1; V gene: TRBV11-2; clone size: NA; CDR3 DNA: TGTGCCAGCAGCTTAGGAAGGGGGCTCGGGGAGACCCAGTACTTC; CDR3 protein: CASSLGRGLGETQYF
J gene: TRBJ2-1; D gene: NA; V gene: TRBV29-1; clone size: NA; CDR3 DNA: TGCAGCGTTGAGGCCAGACGGGATGAGCAGTTCTTC; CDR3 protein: CSVEARRDEQFF
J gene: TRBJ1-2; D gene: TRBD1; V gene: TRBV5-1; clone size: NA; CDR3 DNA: TGCGCCAGCAGCGTTACGACAGGGGGCGTGAGATATGGCTACACCTTC; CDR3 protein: CASSVTTGGVRYGYTF
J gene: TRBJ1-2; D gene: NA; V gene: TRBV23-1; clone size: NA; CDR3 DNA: TGCGCCAGCAGTCCCATCTGGGGAGAGGTTGGCTACACCTTC; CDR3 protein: CASSPIWGEVGYTF
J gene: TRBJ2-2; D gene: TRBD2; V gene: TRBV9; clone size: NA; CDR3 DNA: TGTGCCAGCAGCCCGGGACTAGGTATGACCGGGGAGCTGTTTTTT; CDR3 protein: CASSPGLGMTGELFF
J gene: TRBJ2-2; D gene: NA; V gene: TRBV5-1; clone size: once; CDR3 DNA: TGCGCCAGCAGCTCCGGGACAACTAACACCGGGGAGCTGTTTTTT; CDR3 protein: CASSSGTTNTGELFF
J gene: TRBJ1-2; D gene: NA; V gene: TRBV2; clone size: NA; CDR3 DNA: TGTGCCAGCAGTGGAGATAACTATGGCTACACCTTC; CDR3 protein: CASSGDNYGYTF
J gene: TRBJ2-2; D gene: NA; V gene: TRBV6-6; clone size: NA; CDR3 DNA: TGTGCCAGCAGCCCACAGGGGGGAGGGATGGCCGGGGAGCTGTTTTTT; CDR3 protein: CASSPQGGGMAGELFF
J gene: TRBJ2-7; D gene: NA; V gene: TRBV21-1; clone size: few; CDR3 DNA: TGTGCCAGCAGCAAAGAAAAGGGTCAGGGGGGCGAGCAGTACTTC; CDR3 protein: CASSKEKGQGGEQYF
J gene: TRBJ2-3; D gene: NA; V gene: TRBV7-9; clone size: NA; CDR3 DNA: TGTGCCAGCAGCGCGGGGACTAGCACAGATACGCAGTATTTT; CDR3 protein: CASSAGTSTDTQYF
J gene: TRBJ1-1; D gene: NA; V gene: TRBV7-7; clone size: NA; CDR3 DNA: TGTGCCAGCAGCTTATATGTAAACACTGAAGCTTTCTTT; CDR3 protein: CASSLYVNTEAFF
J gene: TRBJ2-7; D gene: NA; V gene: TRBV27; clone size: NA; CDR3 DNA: TGTGCCAGCAGTTTATCGCAGGTTCTCAACGAGCAGTACTTC; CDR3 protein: CASSLSQVLNEQYF
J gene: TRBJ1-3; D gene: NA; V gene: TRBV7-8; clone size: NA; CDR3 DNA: TGTGCCAGCAGCCCAATGGGACTGAACTCTGGAAACACCATATATTTT; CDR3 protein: CASSPMGLNSGNTIYF